This T cell receptor beta chain is from a study of T cells in Graves' hyperthyroidism and ophthalmopathy. The wider study: Peripheral blood collection took place at initial diagnosis, before any treatment.

In patients aged 18 to 65, hyperthyroidism was newly diagnosed, with duration under 2 months. The sample, blood from the first hyperthyroidism diagnosis, precedes any ophthalmopathy symptoms. Overall study findings and caveats: Stable hyperthyroidism was separated from ophthalmopathy by a model based on 13 V-J features.

TCR beta CDR3 regions were amplified from RNA transcripts. Carried out on the TCR CDR3, a first-round RT-PCR used the HTBI primer set. One entry per CDR3 protein results from TCRdb running MiXCR on the multiplex PCR reads. The sample yields around 700,000 distinct CDR3 sequences, around a sixth seen once. This clonotype has ten or more counts. The antigen is undetermined. Material: blood. The receptor comes from a woman in her 50s with Graves' hyperthyroidism that later progressed to Graves' ophthalmopathy.

The CDR3 nucleotides read TGCAGTGCTAGAGATTTGGACACTGAAGCTTTCTTT. It specifies CSARDLDTEAFF. The chain employs TRBV20-1 and TRBJ1-1, with D hard to call. The CDR3 sequence is 12 residues long. Germline CDR1 reads DFQATT; CDR2 reads SNEGSKA (reference sequence). The V and J ends lost 0 bases and 3 bases respectively, with 5 bases between them.